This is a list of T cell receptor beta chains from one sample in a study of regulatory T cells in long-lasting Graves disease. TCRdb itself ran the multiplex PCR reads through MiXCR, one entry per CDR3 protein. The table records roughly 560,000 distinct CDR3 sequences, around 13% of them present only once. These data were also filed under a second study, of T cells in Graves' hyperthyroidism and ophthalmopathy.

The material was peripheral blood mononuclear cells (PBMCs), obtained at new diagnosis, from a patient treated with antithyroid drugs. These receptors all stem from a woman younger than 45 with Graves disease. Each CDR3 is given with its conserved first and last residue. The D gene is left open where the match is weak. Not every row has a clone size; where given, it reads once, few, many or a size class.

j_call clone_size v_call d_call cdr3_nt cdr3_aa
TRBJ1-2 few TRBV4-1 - TGCGCCAGCAGCCAACTGGTAAAAATGAGACAGGTGACAAACTATGGCTACACCTTC CASSQLVKMRQVTNYGYTF
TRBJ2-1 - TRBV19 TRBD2 TGTGCCAGTAGTATGGGGGGGGATTTTTACAATGAGCAGTTCTTC CASSMGGDFYNEQFF
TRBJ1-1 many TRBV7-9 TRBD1 TGTGCCAGCAGCGCGAGATCCGGGACAGCGAGACACAACACTGAAGCTTTCTTT CASSARSGTARHNTEAFF
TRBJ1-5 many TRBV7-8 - TGTGCCAGCAGCTTAGGAATCAATCAGCCCCAGCATTTT CASSLGINQPQHF
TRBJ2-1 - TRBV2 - TGTGCCAGCAGGCGGATCAATGAGCAGTTCTTC CASRRINEQFF
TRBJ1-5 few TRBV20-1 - TGCAGTGCCCGTACTACCGCCCCCAATCAGCCCCAGCATTTT CSARTTAPNQPQHF
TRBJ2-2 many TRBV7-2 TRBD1 TGTGCCAGCAGCTTTACGGGACAGCGAACTACAACTTCCACCGGGGAGCTGTTTTTT CASSFTGQRTTTSTGELFF
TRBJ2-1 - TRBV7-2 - TGTGCCAGCAGCTCACACGGGACTTCCTACAATGAGCAGTTCTTC CASSSHGTSYNEQFF
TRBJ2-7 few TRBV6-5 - TGTGCCAGCAGTTACAGGGGGGCGAACTACGAGCAGTACTTC CASSYRGANYEQYF
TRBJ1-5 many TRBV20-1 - TGCAGTGCTAGAGGGGGGGAAAGCAATCAGCCCCAGCATTTT CSARGGESNQPQHF
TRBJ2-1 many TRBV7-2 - TGTGCCAGCAGCTTAAAAAATCGGGGCTACAATGAGCAGTTCTTC CASSLKNRGYNEQFF
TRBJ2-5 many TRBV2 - TGTGCCAGCAGTGTTGACGGCTACGCGGAGACCCAGTACTTC CASSVDGYAETQYF
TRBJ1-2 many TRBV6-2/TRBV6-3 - TGTGCCAGCAGTCGGAGGGGCCCCTATGGCTACACCTTC CASSRRGPYGYTF
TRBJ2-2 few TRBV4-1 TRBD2 TGCGCCAGCAGCCATGCTGGACTAGCGGGAGTAAATACCGGGGAGCTGTTTTTT CASSHAGLAGVNTGELFF
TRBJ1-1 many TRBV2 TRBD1 TGTGCCAGCAGTATCCGGGACAGGGTTAACACTGAAGCTTTCTTT CASSIRDRVNTEAFF
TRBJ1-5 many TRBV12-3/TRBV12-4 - TGTGCCAGCAGTCCGGACAGATCTTTAAGCAATCAGCCCCAGCATTTT CASSPDRSLSNQPQHF
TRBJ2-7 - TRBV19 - TGTGCCAGTAGTATGTACAGGGCTTACGAGCAGTACTTC CASSMYRAYEQYF
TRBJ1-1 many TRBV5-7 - TGTGCCAGCAGCCCCCCAGGGGAAAGGCCAAGGAGGAACACTGAAGCTTTCTTT CASSPPGERPRRNTEAFF
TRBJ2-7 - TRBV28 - TGTACCAGCAGCCGCGGACAGTCCTACGAGCAGTACTTC CTSSRGQSYEQYF
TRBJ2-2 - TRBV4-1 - TGCGCCAGCAGCCAACCTCGGGAGCTTGAGAACACCGGGGAGCTGTTTTTT CASSQPRELENTGELFF
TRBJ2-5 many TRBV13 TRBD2 TGTGCCAGCAGCTTTACTAGCGGGAGTACGACAGAGACCCAGTACTTC CASSFTSGSTTETQYF
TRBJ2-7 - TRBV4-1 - TGCGCCAGCAGCCAAGCGCGGGCCAGGGGTTTTCCCTACGAGCAGTACTTC CASSQARARGFPYEQYF
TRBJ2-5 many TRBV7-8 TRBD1 TGTGCCAGCAGAAATACAGGGGGGGAGACCCAGTACTTC CASRNTGGETQYF
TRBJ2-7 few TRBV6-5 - TGTGCCAGCAGTTACCGGACAGGGACTAATACCTACGAGCAGTACTTC CASSYRTGTNTYEQYF